Below are 2 T cell receptor beta chains sequenced from a single sample in a study of shared clonotypes between healthy human individuals. The table came from immunoSEQ multiplex PCR; TCRdb's copy has only in-frame clones and leaves some out. The sample carries about 2.4 million clones, more than 85% recorded once. Sequencing was performed on naive CD4+ T cells from PBMCs. Subset noted: CD45RA+ positively selected. The receptor set was obtained from a man aged 18-30 years in good health. Some clones in this sample may be carry-over from other donors' samples.

The genes are TRBV6-5 and TRBJ1-1, with D maybe TRBD1 (6 bases). The germline CDR1 and CDR2 sequences are MNHEY and SVGAGI. This CDR3 comprises 14 residues. Deletions cut 7 bases from V and 5 bases from J, with 17 bases between. CDR3 sequence (DNA): TGTGCCAGCACCCGAGGGGGAAGGGGGACTGAAGCTTTCTTT. It translates to CASTRGGRGTEAFF.

This chain uses TRBV29-1 with TRBJ2-4; no clear D gene. Germline V lookup: CDR1 SQVTM, CDR2 ANQGSEA. V was cut by 1 base and J by 5 bases, with 6 bases left in between. The CDR3 totals 12 residues. The CDR3 spells CSVEGPENIQYF. CDR3 nucleotides: TGCAGCGTTGAAGGGCCCGAAAACATTCAGTACTTC.